The rows below give T cell receptor beta chains drawn from one sample of a study of blood T cell repertoires in COVID-19. Here immunoSEQ multiplex PCR was the method, and the copy in TCRdb shows in-frame clones only, minus some. This table holds about 90,000 clones, around 88% found once. The material sequenced was peripheral blood. These receptors all come from a man of 80 years or more with active or convalescent COVID-19. CDR3s include the opening cysteine and the closing phenylalanine or tryptophan. The order of the fields is clone size, V gene, J gene, D gene, CDR3 DNA, CDR3 protein. A D gene is named only where the DNA matches it firmly. Only part of the rows carry a size: once, few, many, or a class if the clone is expanded.

clone size: NA
V gene: TRBV7-9
J gene: TRBJ2-1
D gene: NA
CDR3 DNA: TGTGCCAGCAGCTTAGCGCTAGCTAACCTTCTCAATGAGCAGTTCTTC
CDR3 protein: CASSLALANLLNEQFF

clone size: NA
V gene: TRBV5-6
J gene: TRBJ2-3
D gene: TRBD2
CDR3 DNA: TGTGCCAGCAGTTCCCGACTAGCGGGAGTGCGAGATACGCAGTATTTT
CDR3 protein: CASSSRLAGVRDTQYF

clone size: NA
V gene: TRBV11-2
J gene: TRBJ2-7
D gene: NA
CDR3 DNA: TGTGCCAGCAGCTTACAGTGGGAGGCCTTATACGAGCAGTACTTC
CDR3 protein: CASSLQWEALYEQYF

clone size: NA
V gene: TRBV19
J gene: TRBJ1-5
D gene: TRBD1
CDR3 DNA: TGTGCCAGTAGTATAGTGCTGGGACAGGGGTGGGGTCAGCCCCAGCATTTT
CDR3 protein: CASSIVLGQGWGQPQHF

clone size: once
V gene: TRBV28
J gene: TRBJ2-7
D gene: TRBD2
CDR3 DNA: TGTGCCAGCAGTCCCCTACTAGCGGGTCAATACGAGCAGTACTTC
CDR3 protein: CASSPLLAGQYEQYF

clone size: NA
V gene: TRBV14
J gene: TRBJ2-3
D gene: NA
CDR3 DNA: TGTGCCAGCAGCCAAGATTGGTGGGGGGTGCGCACAGATACGCAGTATTTT
CDR3 protein: CASSQDWWGVRTDTQYF

clone size: NA
V gene: TRBV29-1
J gene: TRBJ2-7
D gene: TRBD1
CDR3 DNA: TGCAGCGTGGGGACAGTCTACGAGCAGTACTTC
CDR3 protein: CSVGTVYEQYF

clone size: NA
V gene: TRBV9
J gene: TRBJ2-1
D gene: TRBD2
CDR3 DNA: TGTGCCAGCAGCGTAAGCGGGAGCTCCTACAATGAGCAGTTCTTC
CDR3 protein: CASSVSGSSYNEQFF

clone size: NA
V gene: TRBV5-1
J gene: TRBJ2-3
D gene: TRBD2
CDR3 DNA: TGCGCCAGCAGCTTCTCGGCGGGAGTAGCGGATACGCAGTATTTT
CDR3 protein: CASSFSAGVADTQYF

clone size: NA
V gene: TRBV5-1
J gene: TRBJ2-7
D gene: TRBD2
CDR3 DNA: TGCGCCAGCAGCCAGAGTCCCGGGGGAGGGTACGAGCAGTACTTC
CDR3 protein: CASSQSPGGGYEQYF

clone size: NA
V gene: TRBV5-1
J gene: TRBJ2-4
D gene: TRBD1
CDR3 DNA: TGCGCCAGCAGCTTACGGGACAGGGCCACCTTAGCCAAAAACATTCAGTACTTC
CDR3 protein: CASSLRDRATLAKNIQYF

clone size: NA
V gene: TRBV9
J gene: TRBJ1-2
D gene: NA
CDR3 DNA: TGTGCCAGCAGCGCCTCAGCGGCAGGGGTGGAGGGCTACACCTTC
CDR3 protein: CASSASAAGVEGYTF

clone size: NA
V gene: TRBV5-4
J gene: TRBJ2-3
D gene: TRBD2
CDR3 DNA: TGTGCCAGCAGCCCCTCTGGGACTAGCGGGACTGATACGCAGTATTTT
CDR3 protein: CASSPSGTSGTDTQYF

clone size: NA
V gene: TRBV9
J gene: TRBJ1-4
D gene: TRBD1
CDR3 DNA: TGTGCCAGCAGCAAACAGGGGGCCCGAAATGAAAAACTGTTTTTT
CDR3 protein: CASSKQGARNEKLFF

clone size: NA
V gene: TRBV7-9
J gene: TRBJ2-1
D gene: TRBD2
CDR3 DNA: TGTGCCAGCACCCCGGGACTAGGAGATGAGCAGTTCTTC
CDR3 protein: CASTPGLGDEQFF

clone size: NA
V gene: TRBV5-4
J gene: TRBJ1-1
D gene: NA
CDR3 DNA: TGTGCCAGCAGCTTGGTGGCAGGCCGTGGGAACACTGAAGCTTTCTTT
CDR3 protein: CASSLVAGRGNTEAFF

clone size: NA
V gene: TRBV3-1/TRBV3-2
J gene: TRBJ2-7
D gene: TRBD2
CDR3 DNA: TGTGCCAGCAGGCGGACTAGCGGGAGTTACGAGCAGTACTTC
CDR3 protein: CASRRTSGSYEQYF

clone size: NA
V gene: TRBV5-1
J gene: TRBJ1-1
D gene: TRBD1
CDR3 DNA: TGCGCCAGCAGCGCGAGAACAGGGGAGACTGAAGCTTTCTTT
CDR3 protein: CASSARTGETEAFF

clone size: NA
V gene: TRBV9
J gene: TRBJ1-5
D gene: TRBD1
CDR3 DNA: TGTGCCAGCAGCATCCATGGGACAGGGGAACGGAATCAGCCCCAGCATTTT
CDR3 protein: CASSIHGTGERNQPQHF

clone size: NA
V gene: TRBV28
J gene: TRBJ1-2
D gene: TRBD1
CDR3 DNA: TGTGCCACCCAGGGGGCAGCTAACTATGGCTACACCTTC
CDR3 protein: CATQGAANYGYTF

clone size: once
V gene: TRBV7-9
J gene: TRBJ2-3
D gene: NA
CDR3 DNA: TGTGCCAGCAGCTTAGCGGGAGAGGGTTCGGATACGCAGTATTTT
CDR3 protein: CASSLAGEGSDTQYF

clone size: NA
V gene: TRBV7-9
J gene: TRBJ2-3
D gene: TRBD2
CDR3 DNA: TGTGCCAGCAGCCCTTCTGGGAGGGCAGATACGCAGTATTTT
CDR3 protein: CASSPSGRADTQYF

clone size: once
V gene: TRBV5-4
J gene: TRBJ2-2
D gene: NA
CDR3 DNA: TGTGCCAGCAGCTACCGTGGGAGCTTCGGCACCGGGGAGCTGTTTTTT
CDR3 protein: CASSYRGSFGTGELFF

clone size: NA
V gene: TRBV20-1
J gene: TRBJ2-7
D gene: NA
CDR3 DNA: TGCAGTGCTAGGTCGAGTTACGAGCAGTACTTC
CDR3 protein: CSARSSYEQYF

clone size: NA
V gene: TRBV4-3
J gene: TRBJ1-2
D gene: NA
CDR3 DNA: TGCGCCAGCAGCCAAGCTAATCAGGGGCTCTATGGCTACACCTTC
CDR3 protein: CASSQANQGLYGYTF

clone size: NA
V gene: TRBV6-5
J gene: TRBJ1-1
D gene: TRBD1
CDR3 DNA: TGTGCCAGCGGGGGCAGGGGGCTATTGGACGCTTTCTTT
CDR3 protein: CASGGRGLLDAFF

clone size: NA
V gene: TRBV5-4
J gene: TRBJ2-1
D gene: NA
CDR3 DNA: TGTGCCAGCAGCTTGGGGGCGAGCTCCTACAATGAGCAGTTCTTC
CDR3 protein: CASSLGASSYNEQFF

clone size: NA
V gene: TRBV30
J gene: TRBJ2-3
D gene: TRBD2
CDR3 DNA: TGTGCCTGGAGTGTACTCGCGGGAGTCGGGAAGTTT
CDR3 protein: CAWSVLAGVGKF

clone size: NA
V gene: TRBV19
J gene: TRBJ2-1
D gene: TRBD2
CDR3 DNA: TGTGCCAGTAGTATACCCCAACTAGCGGGCTATGAGCAGTTCTTC
CDR3 protein: CASSIPQLAGYEQFF

clone size: few
V gene: TRBV28
J gene: TRBJ1-2
D gene: NA
CDR3 DNA: TGTGCCAGCAGCCAAGGACAGAACTATGGCTACACCTTC
CDR3 protein: CASSQGQNYGYTF

clone size: NA
V gene: TRBV19
J gene: TRBJ1-1
D gene: NA
CDR3 DNA: TGTGCCAGTAGTGTGGCTGGGAACACTGAAGCTTTCTTT
CDR3 protein: CASSVAGNTEAFF

clone size: NA
V gene: TRBV11-2
J gene: TRBJ1-5
D gene: NA
CDR3 DNA: TGTGCCAGCAGCTCCAGGGCCAATCAGCCCCAGCATTTT
CDR3 protein: CASSSRANQPQHF

clone size: NA
V gene: TRBV6-5
J gene: TRBJ2-3
D gene: TRBD1
CDR3 DNA: TGTGCCAGCACAACCGGGACAGCTAGCACAGATACGCAGTATTTT
CDR3 protein: CASTTGTASTDTQYF

clone size: NA
V gene: TRBV21-1
J gene: TRBJ2-3
D gene: NA
CDR3 DNA: NA
CDR3 protein: CASSVGEGTSGLSTDTQYF

clone size: NA
V gene: TRBV3-1/TRBV3-2
J gene: TRBJ2-3
D gene: NA
CDR3 DNA: TGTGCCAGCGGGGACTCCAGCACAGATACGCAGTATTTT
CDR3 protein: CASGDSSTDTQYF

clone size: NA
V gene: TRBV7-2
J gene: TRBJ2-2
D gene: NA
CDR3 DNA: TGTGCCAGCAGCTTAGCAGGCCTCGGGGTCACCGGGGAGCTGTTTTTT
CDR3 protein: CASSLAGLGVTGELFF

clone size: few
V gene: TRBV7-9
J gene: TRBJ2-2
D gene: TRBD1
CDR3 DNA: TGTGCCAGCAGGCCGGGACAGGGCCTCACCGGGGAGCTGTTTTTT
CDR3 protein: CASRPGQGLTGELFF

clone size: NA
V gene: TRBV28
J gene: TRBJ2-2
D gene: NA
CDR3 DNA: TGTGCCAGCAGTTTCCTATCCGTTACCGGGGAGCTGTTTTTT
CDR3 protein: CASSFLSVTGELFF

clone size: NA
V gene: TRBV30
J gene: TRBJ2-7
D gene: TRBD1
CDR3 DNA: TGTGCCTGGAGTGAGCAGACAGGGACCTACGAGCAGTACTTC
CDR3 protein: CAWSEQTGTYEQYF

clone size: NA
V gene: TRBV10-3
J gene: TRBJ1-3
D gene: NA
CDR3 DNA: TGTGCCATCAGTAGAGGGGGCTCTGGAAACACCATATATTTT
CDR3 protein: CAISRGGSGNTIYF

clone size: few
V gene: TRBV5-1
J gene: TRBJ2-3
D gene: TRBD2
CDR3 DNA: TGCGCCAGCAGCTTGGGACTAGCGGAAAGCACAGATACGCAGTATTTT
CDR3 protein: CASSLGLAESTDTQYF